This T cell receptor (beta chain) was recovered during a study of radiotherapy plus CTLA-4 blockade in lung cancer. Data came from immunoSEQ multiplex PCR; TCRdb stores just in-frame clones and leaves some out. The data hold 25,000 to 35,000 clones, with around 70% observed a single time. This CDR3 comprises 18 residues. Germline V gives CDR1 KGHSH, CDR2 LQKENI. The V and J ends lost 2 bases and 0 bases respectively, with 19 bases between them. The material was peripheral blood, obtained from a patient treated with radiotherapy plus ipilimumab. The sequence was obtained from a human donor with non-small cell lung cancer whose response to radiotherapy plus ipilimumab could not be evaluated. This chain links TRBV18 with TRBJ2-5, with D possibly TRBD2 on 5 matching bases. The CDR3 DNA sequence: TGTGCCAGCTCACCAAGTAGTTCATGGTTCGGGGACCAAGAGACCCAGTACTTC. Residues: CASSPSSSWFGDQETQYF. The full variable domain, completed using reference TRBV18 and TRBJ2-5, is NAGVMQNPRHLVRRRGQEARLRCSPMKGHSHVYWYRQLPEEGLKFMVYLQKENIIDESGMPKERFSAEFPKEGPSILRIQQVVRGDSAAYFCASSPSSSWFGDQETQYFGPGTRLLVL.